The T cell receptor (beta chain) described here comes from a study of cytomegalovirus exposure and HLA in healthy donors. Study-level information: Around 85 million unique TCR sequences came from HLA-typed donors in an early release. Study observations and caveats: In an earlier analysis, productive rearrangement rates for most beta V segments clustered near 87% or 30%. Association of fewer than 20,000 TCR beta sequences with HLA alleles was found at 0.05 false discovery rate in a later analysis.

It was with 60 Vbeta and 13 Jbeta primers that the PCR ran. Sequencing used immunoSEQ multiplex PCR; TCRdb keeps in-frame clones, though not all of them. This table has tens of thousands of clones, about 67% appearing once. This clone was seen only once. The antigen is not known. The sequence came from a young man in good health and CMV-seronegative. Sequenced sample: PBMCs.

In DNA, the CDR3 is TGTGCCAGCAGCTTACAGGGGGCGTTCGGGGAAAAACTGTTTTTT. This codes for CASSLQGAFGEKLFF. The chain employs TRBV7-2 and TRBJ1-4, with 8 bases aligning to TRBD1. There are 15 residues in the CDR3. The V gene's germline CDR1 is SGHTA and CDR2 FQGNSA. V shed 2 bases, J shed 8 bases, and the junction held 7 bases outside the gene matches. Based on the CDR3 plus reference TRBV7-2 and TRBJ1-4, the full variable domain is GAGVSQSPSNKVTEKGKDVELRCDPISGHTALYWYRQSLGQGLEFLIYFQGNSAPDKSGLPSDRFSAERTGGSVSTLTIQRTQQEDSAVYLCASSLQGAFGEKLFFGSGTQLSVL.